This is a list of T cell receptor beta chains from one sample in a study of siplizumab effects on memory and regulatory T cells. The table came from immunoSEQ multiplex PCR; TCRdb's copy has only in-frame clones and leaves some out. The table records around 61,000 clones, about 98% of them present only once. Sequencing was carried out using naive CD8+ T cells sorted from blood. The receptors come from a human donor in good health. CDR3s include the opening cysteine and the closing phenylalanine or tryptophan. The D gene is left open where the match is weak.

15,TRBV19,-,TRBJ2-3,TGTGCCAGTAGTATATACAGAACTAGCACAGATACGCAGTATTTT,CASSIYRTSTDTQYF
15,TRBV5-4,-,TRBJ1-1,TGTGCCAGCAGCTTGGATCCGGACCTGAACACTGAAGCTTTCTTT,CASSLDPDLNTEAFF
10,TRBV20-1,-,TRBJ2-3,TGCAGTGCTGCCACAGATACGCAGTATTTT,CSAATDTQYF
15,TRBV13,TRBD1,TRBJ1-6,TGTGCCAGCAGCTCACAGGGGGCCTATAATTCACCCCTCCACTTT,CASSSQGAYNSPLHF
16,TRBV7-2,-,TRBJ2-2,TGTGCCAGCAGCCCTGGACTACCTACCACGACCGGGGAGCTGTTTTTT,CASSPGLPTTTGELFF
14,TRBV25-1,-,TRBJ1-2,TGTGCCAGCAGTGAATATGGGGTGGGATATGGCTACACCTTC,CASSEYGVGYGYTF
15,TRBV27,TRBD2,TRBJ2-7,TGTGCCAGCAGTTCCCGGACTAGCGGTTCCTACGAGCAGTACTTC,CASSSRTSGSYEQYF
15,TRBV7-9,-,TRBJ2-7,TGTGCCAGCAGCTTAGGGGGTCGAGGGCCCCTCGAGCAGTACTTC,CASSLGGRGPLEQYF
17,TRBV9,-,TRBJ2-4,TGTGCCAGCAGCGTAGAAGCCTACCCAGAGGGCAAAAACATTCAGTACTTC,CASSVEAYPEGKNIQYF
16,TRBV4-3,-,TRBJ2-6,TGCGCCAGCAGCCAAGGCTGGACCTCTGGGGCCAACGTCCTGACTTTC,CASSQGWTSGANVLTF